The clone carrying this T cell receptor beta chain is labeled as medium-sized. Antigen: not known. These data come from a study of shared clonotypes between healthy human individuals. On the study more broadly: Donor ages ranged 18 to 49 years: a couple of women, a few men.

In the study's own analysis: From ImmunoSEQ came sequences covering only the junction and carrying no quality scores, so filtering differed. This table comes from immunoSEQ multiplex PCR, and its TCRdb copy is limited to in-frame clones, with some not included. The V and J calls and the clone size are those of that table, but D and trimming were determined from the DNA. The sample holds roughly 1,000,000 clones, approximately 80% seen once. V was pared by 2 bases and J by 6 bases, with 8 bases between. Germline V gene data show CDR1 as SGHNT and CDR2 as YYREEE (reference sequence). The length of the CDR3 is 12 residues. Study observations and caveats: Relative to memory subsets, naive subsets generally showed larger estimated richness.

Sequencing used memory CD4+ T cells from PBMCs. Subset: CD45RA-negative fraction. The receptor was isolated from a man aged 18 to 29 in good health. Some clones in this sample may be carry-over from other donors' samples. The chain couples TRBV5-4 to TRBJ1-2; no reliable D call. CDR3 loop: CASSFQKDGYTF. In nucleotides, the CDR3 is TGTGCCAGCAGCTTTCAGAAGGATGGCTACACCTTC.